The 5 T cell receptor beta chains listed next were all sequenced from one sample in a study of CD4 T cells in relation to SARS-CoV-2 and coronaviruses. Their antigen targets remain unknown. Unexposed donor CD4+ T cells date from about 2011-2018, before the COVID-19 pandemic. CD4+ T cells were isolated from the cells after nine to eleven days of culture. Only in-frame clones appear in the TCRdb table, and some are missing; sequencing was by immunoSEQ multiplex PCR. The sample lists 20,000 or so clones, less than 70% occurring once. The sequenced sample was CD4+ T cells from PBMCs, cultured in vitro. The receptor set was obtained from a human donor in good health.

This chain uses TRBV18 with TRBJ1-5; D might be TRBD1 (5 bases). The germline V and J ends were trimmed by 3 bases and 1 base, with 7 bases remaining between them. The V gene's germline CDR1 is KGHSH and CDR2 LQKENI. This CDR3 region has 14 residues. CDR3 bases: TGTGCCAGCTCACCGACAGAGAGCAATCAGCCCCAGCATTTT. Translated: CASSPTESNQPQHF.

This clone was seen more than once but under ten times. This chain joins TRBV18 and TRBJ1-5; no definite D call. Trimming stripped 3 bases from V and 2 bases from J, with 8 bases between. This CDR3 has 14 amino acids. CDR1 is KGHSH and CDR2 is LQKENI in the germline V gene. The DNA for the CDR3 is TGTGCCAGCTCACCGGTTGGGGGCAATCAGCCCCAGCATTTT. Its protein is CASSPVGGNQPQHF.

V is TRBV4-3 and J is TRBJ2-5, with TRBD2 identical over 7 bases. CDR1 LGHNA and CDR2 YSLEER come from the germline V gene. The CDR3 length is 17 residues. V was clipped by 3 bases and J by 5 bases; unmatched bases: 15. CDR3 sequence: CASSHGRGDPSTETQYF. In nucleotides, the CDR3 is TGCGCCAGCAGCCATGGACGGGGGGACCCCTCCACTGAGACCCAGTACTTC.

This chain links TRBV10-3 with TRBJ2-2; 10 positions match TRBD2. This CDR3 is 16 amino acids long. The germline CDR1 and CDR2 sequences are ENHRY and SYGVKD. The J segment lost 4 bases and the V segment lost 2 bases, leaving 4 bases of the junction unmatched. The CDR3 bases are TGTGCCATCAGTGAGGGGGGACTAGCGACCACCGGGGAGCTGTTTTTT. As protein: CAISEGGLATTGELFF.

V gene TRBV30 combines with J gene TRBJ2-7; D might be TRBD2 (5 bases). The CDR3 loop spans 13 amino acids. Trimming shortened V by 1 base and J by 7 bases, and 14 bases separated the two germline ends. Germline V gene sequence: CDR1 GTSNPN, CDR2 SVGIG (reference sequence). The CDR3 loop is CAWSDDGIREQYF. The CDR3 DNA sequence: TGTGCCTGGAGTGACGACGGGATTCGAGAGCAGTACTTC.